Listed below are T cell receptor beta chains from one sample, sequenced in a study of OX40 agonist ivuxolimab in advanced cancers. Here immunoSEQ multiplex PCR was the method, and the copy in TCRdb shows in-frame clones only, minus some. The table has 70,000 or so clones, more than 90% seen once. The sample in question was CD4+ or CD8+ T cells sorted from blood, obtained in a trial of the OX40 agonist ivuxolimab. Every receptor here comes from an adult with an advanced solid tumor such as melanoma, head and neck, liver or kidney cancer. Both conserved end residues are part of each CDR3.

j_gene: TRBJ1-1
v_gene: TRBV19
CDR3aa: CATGATMNTEAFF

j_gene: TRBJ1-1
v_gene: TRBV7-9
CDR3aa: CASSLPGQGTEAFF

j_gene: -
v_gene: TRBV27
CDR3aa: CASSPTGLGPYEQYF

j_gene: TRBJ2-1
v_gene: TRBV6-4
CDR3aa: CASSDEGSSSYNEQFF

j_gene: TRBJ2-2
v_gene: TRBV6-5
CDR3aa: CASSYSTGQHTGELFF

j_gene: TRBJ2-7
v_gene: TRBV13
CDR3aa: CASSQGLAGGSYEQYF

j_gene: TRBJ1-2
v_gene: TRBV9
CDR3aa: CASSEGDGRPEDGYTF

j_gene: TRBJ1-1
v_gene: TRBV29-1
CDR3aa: CSPGGGNTEAFF

j_gene: TRBJ2-4
v_gene: TRBV15
CDR3aa: CATPPRVSAKNIQYF

j_gene: TRBJ2-2
v_gene: TRBV2
CDR3aa: CASSGFRGRELFF

j_gene: TRBJ2-5
v_gene: TRBV4-1
CDR3aa: CASSQESAGMGTQYF

j_gene: TRBJ1-5
v_gene: TRBV4-1
CDR3aa: CASSLQGLGNQPQHF

j_gene: TRBJ2-7
v_gene: TRBV7-8
CDR3aa: CASSPGDGGQSSYEQYF

j_gene: TRBJ1-2
v_gene: TRBV7-6
CDR3aa: CASSLEPPEYGYTF

j_gene: TRBJ2-3
v_gene: TRBV27
CDR3aa: CASGLGGSDTQYF

j_gene: TRBJ2-2
v_gene: TRBV6-6
CDR3aa: CASSPAGEIGELFF

j_gene: TRBJ2-5
v_gene: TRBV5-6
CDR3aa: CASTLHGGSETQYF

j_gene: TRBJ2-5
v_gene: TRBV7-9
CDR3aa: CASSLEVGGEETQYF

j_gene: TRBJ2-1
v_gene: TRBV7-3
CDR3aa: CASSLLESSYNEQFF

j_gene: TRBJ2-7
v_gene: TRBV5-5
CDR3aa: CASSPRGGAQDEQYF

j_gene: TRBJ2-7
v_gene: TRBV11-2
CDR3aa: CASSPPGIAYEQYF

j_gene: TRBJ2-7
v_gene: TRBV5-6
CDR3aa: CASSLASLGLDEQYF

j_gene: TRBJ2-7
v_gene: TRBV19
CDR3aa: CASSIVRDSTYEQYF

j_gene: TRBJ2-7
v_gene: TRBV29-1
CDR3aa: CSVQGGPSYEQYF

j_gene: TRBJ1-2
v_gene: TRBV25-1
CDR3aa: CASSVPDINYGYTF

j_gene: TRBJ1-5
v_gene: TRBV27
CDR3aa: CASSPGGPLQPQHF

j_gene: TRBJ2-1
v_gene: TRBV11-2
CDR3aa: CASSPSGGASYNEQFF

j_gene: TRBJ2-4
v_gene: TRBV5-1
CDR3aa: CASSPTGGVLIQYF

j_gene: TRBJ2-1
v_gene: TRBV9
CDR3aa: CASSVVASGTYNEQFF

j_gene: TRBJ2-2
v_gene: TRBV7-6
CDR3aa: CASSLVAAGELFF

j_gene: TRBJ1-2
v_gene: TRBV19
CDR3aa: CASSDGPYGYTF

j_gene: TRBJ2-2
v_gene: TRBV9
CDR3aa: CASSVSQRKNTGELFF

j_gene: TRBJ2-7
v_gene: TRBV7-9
CDR3aa: CASTGPGQRSEQYF

j_gene: TRBJ2-3
v_gene: TRBV7-6
CDR3aa: CASSLAWTDDTQYF

j_gene: TRBJ2-4
v_gene: TRBV5-6
CDR3aa: CASSGTNGVQYF

j_gene: TRBJ2-3
v_gene: TRBV30
CDR3aa: CAWSTGTGLPDTQYF

j_gene: TRBJ2-7
v_gene: TRBV12-5
CDR3aa: CASGPGGVLSGYEQYF

j_gene: TRBJ1-1
v_gene: TRBV2
CDR3aa: CASSDPGQETEAFF

j_gene: TRBJ2-3
v_gene: TRBV27
CDR3aa: CASSLLDSTDTQYF

j_gene: TRBJ2-1
v_gene: TRBV30
CDR3aa: CAWSPEGEQFF